The sequence of this T cell receptor (beta chain) was determined in a study of metastatic and nonmetastatic thyroid tumors. Each patient came to thyroid surgery without any prior treatment (of any kind). At least ten counts were recorded for this clone. No antigen is known for it. The junction does not match germline at one end; this may be a read error. From germline, CDR1 is SSHAT and CDR2 FNYEAQ (reference sequence). CDR3 size: 19 residues. Study observations and caveats: In blood and tumor, TCR beta diversity was reportedly significantly higher in malignant thyroid tumors than in benign nodules.

TCRdb re-called the PCR reads through MiXCR. Here the sample spans approximately 7,800 clones, 20% to 30% being singletons. The chain employs TRBV7-7 and TRBJ2-1; 9 nucleotides agree with TRBD2. This receptor was obtained from a female donor with papillary thyroid cancer or a benign thyroid nodule (not recorded which). Some clones in this sample may be carry-over from other donors' samples. Sequencing was carried out using adjacent normal tissue. CDR3 sequence (DNA): TGTGCTAGCAGCTTTTTTCTGCACCAGAGACTAGCGGATTACAATGAGCAGTTCTTC. Its translation is CASSFFLHQRLADYNEQFF.